This T cell receptor (beta chain) was sequenced for a study of blood T cell repertoires in COVID-19. The V gene lost 1 base and the J gene lost 5 bases, with 12 bases spanning the gap. The germline CDR1 and CDR2 sequences are SGHVS and FNYEAQ. The CDR3 extends over 15 amino acids. Authors' data handling: Estimates of nucleated cell counts were drawn from the amplification of reference gene primers. Method: immunoSEQ multiplex PCR; TCRdb's copy keeps in-frame clones and lacks some. The DNA gave D and trimming, while V, J and clone size come from that table. Of about 210,000 clones listed, approximately 78% were seen once; the top ten hold about 9.3%. Participant-reported clinical history was the basis for cohort assignment. Recovered status applied to Cohort 3 donors who had two consecutive negative PCRs. It also applied to those with clearance or with symptom resolution.

The receptor comes from a man aged 40-49 years who had recovered from COVID-19. Sequencing was carried out using PBMCs or T cells enriched from blood (not recorded which). The chain uses TRBV7-6 and TRBJ1-5; possible D gene TRBD1, 6 bases. The CDR3 bases are TGTGCCAGCAGCTTAGATGCCAGGGGACATCAGCCCCAGCATTTT. Translating gives CASSLDARGHQPQHF. The variable domain in full, with the rest retrieved from reference TRBV7-6 and TRBJ1-5, is GAGVSQSPRYKVTKRGQDVALRCDPISGHVSLYWYRQALGQGPEFLTYFNYEAQQDKSGLPNDRFSAERPEGSISTLTIQRTEQRDSAMYRCASSLDARGHQPQHFGDGTRLSIL.